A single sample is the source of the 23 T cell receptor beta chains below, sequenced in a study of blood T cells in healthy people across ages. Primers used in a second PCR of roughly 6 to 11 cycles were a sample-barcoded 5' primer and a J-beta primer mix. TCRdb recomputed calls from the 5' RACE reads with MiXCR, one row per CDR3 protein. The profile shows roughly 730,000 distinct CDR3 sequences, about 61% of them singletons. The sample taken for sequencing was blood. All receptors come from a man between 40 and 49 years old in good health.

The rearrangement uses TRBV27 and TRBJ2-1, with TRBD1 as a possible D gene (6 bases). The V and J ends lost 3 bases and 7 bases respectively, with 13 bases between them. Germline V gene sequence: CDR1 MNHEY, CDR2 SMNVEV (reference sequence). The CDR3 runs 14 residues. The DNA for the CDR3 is TGTGCCAGCAGTTTTGACAGGAAAGCGAATGAGCAGTTCTTC. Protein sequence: CASSFDRKANEQFF.

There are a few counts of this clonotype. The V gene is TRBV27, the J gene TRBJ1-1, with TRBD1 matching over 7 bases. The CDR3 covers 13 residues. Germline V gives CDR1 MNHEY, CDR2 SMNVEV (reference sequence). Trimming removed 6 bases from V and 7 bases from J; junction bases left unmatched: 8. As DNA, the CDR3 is TGTGCCAGCAGCCCGACAGGGTCCGGTGAAGCTTTCTTT. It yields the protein CASSPTGSGEAFF.

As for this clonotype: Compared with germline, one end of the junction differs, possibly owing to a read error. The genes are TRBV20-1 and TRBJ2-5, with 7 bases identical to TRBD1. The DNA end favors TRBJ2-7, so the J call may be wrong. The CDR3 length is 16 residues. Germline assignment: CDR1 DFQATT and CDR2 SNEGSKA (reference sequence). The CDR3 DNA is TGCTGTGCTGGAGATTCTGACAGGGAATGGTCCTACGAGCAGTACTTC. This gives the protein CCAGDSDREWSYEQYF.

The CDR3 region has the DNA TGTGCCAGCAGTGAGCAGGACAGTCGCACAGATACGCAGTATTTT. This codes for CASSEQDSRTDTQYF. This chain connects TRBV2 to TRBJ2-3; tentative D call: TRBD1 (6 bases). Trimming removed 3 bases at V and 1 base at J, with 11 bases between. The germline V gene encodes CDR1 SNHLY and CDR2 FYNNEI. The CDR3 has 15 amino acids.

CDR3 DNA sequence: TGCAGTGCGGGAAAAGCGGGAGCTTTCTCAGATACGCAGTATTTT. Translated, it gives CSAGKAGAFSDTQYF. The rearrangement joins TRBV20-1 to TRBJ2-3, with TRBD2 matching 8 bases. Per germline, CDR1 DFQATT and CDR2 SNEGSKA (reference sequence). The ends lost 6 bases at V and 4 bases at J; junction bases unmatched: 12. The CDR3 is 15 amino acids.

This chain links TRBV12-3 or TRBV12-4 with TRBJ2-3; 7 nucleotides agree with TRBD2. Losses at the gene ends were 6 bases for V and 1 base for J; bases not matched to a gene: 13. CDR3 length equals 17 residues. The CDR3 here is CASRATGGRTRTDTQYF. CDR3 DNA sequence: TGTGCCAGCAGGGCTACGGGAGGCCGGACCCGCACAGATACGCAGTATTTT.

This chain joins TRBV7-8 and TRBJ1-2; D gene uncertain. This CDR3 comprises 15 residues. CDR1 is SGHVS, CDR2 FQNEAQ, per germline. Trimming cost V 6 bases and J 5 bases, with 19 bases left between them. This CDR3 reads CASSFNYRVGYGYTF. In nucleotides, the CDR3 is TGTGCCAGCAGTTTCAACTACCGAGTTGGGTATGGCTACACCTTC.

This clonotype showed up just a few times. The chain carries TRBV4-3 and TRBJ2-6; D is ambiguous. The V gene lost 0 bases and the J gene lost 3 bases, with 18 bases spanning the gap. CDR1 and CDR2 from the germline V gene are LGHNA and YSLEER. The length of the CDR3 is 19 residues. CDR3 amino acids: CASSQEFPTLGHGANVLTF. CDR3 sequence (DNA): TGCGCCAGCAGCCAAGAATTTCCCACTCTGGGTCATGGGGCCAACGTCCTGACTTTC.

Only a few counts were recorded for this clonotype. CDR3 in DNA: TGTGCCATCAGTCCGGGACAGATATACGAGCAGTACTTC. This gives the protein CAISPGQIYEQYF. The V gene is TRBV10-3, the J gene TRBJ2-7; 7 positions match TRBD1. With 5 bases clipped from V and 4 bases from J, the junction kept 5 bases outside the gene matches. Germline CDR1 and CDR2: ENHRY and SYGVKD. The CDR3 has 13 amino acids.

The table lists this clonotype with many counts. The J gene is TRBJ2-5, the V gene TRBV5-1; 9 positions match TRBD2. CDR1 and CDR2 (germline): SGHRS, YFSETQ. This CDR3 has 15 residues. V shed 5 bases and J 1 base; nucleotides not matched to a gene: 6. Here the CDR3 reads CASRGVAGAQETQYF. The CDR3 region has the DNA TGCGCCAGCAGAGGGGTAGCGGGAGCCCAAGAGACCCAGTACTTC.

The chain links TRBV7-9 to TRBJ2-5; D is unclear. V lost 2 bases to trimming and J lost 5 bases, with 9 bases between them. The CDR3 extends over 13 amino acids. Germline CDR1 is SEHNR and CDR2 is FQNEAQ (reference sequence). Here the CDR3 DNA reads TGTGCCAGCAGCTTAACGGTTGGGGAGACCCAGTACTTC. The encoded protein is CASSLTVGETQYF.

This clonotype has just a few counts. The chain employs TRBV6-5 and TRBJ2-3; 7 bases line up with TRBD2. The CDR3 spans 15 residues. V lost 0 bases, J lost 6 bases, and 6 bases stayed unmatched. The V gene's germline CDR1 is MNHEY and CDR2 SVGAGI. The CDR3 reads CASSYSPGGDDTQYF. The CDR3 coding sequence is TGTGCCAGCAGTTACTCCCCGGGGGGTGACGATACGCAGTATTTT.

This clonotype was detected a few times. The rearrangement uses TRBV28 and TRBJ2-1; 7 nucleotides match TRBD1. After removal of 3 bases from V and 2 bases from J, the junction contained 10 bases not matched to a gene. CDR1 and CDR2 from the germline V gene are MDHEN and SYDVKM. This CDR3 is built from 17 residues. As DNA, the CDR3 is TGTGCCAGCAGTTTGGGGACAGTACAGGGGACCTACAATGAGCAGTTCTTC. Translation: CASSLGTVQGTYNEQFF.

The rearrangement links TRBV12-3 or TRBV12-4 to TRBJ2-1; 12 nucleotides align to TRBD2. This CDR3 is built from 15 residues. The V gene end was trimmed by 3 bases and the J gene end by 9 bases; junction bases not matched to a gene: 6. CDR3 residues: CASSFWTSGKGEQFF. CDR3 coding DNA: TGTGCCAGCAGTTTTTGGACTAGCGGGAAGGGTGAGCAGTTCTTC.

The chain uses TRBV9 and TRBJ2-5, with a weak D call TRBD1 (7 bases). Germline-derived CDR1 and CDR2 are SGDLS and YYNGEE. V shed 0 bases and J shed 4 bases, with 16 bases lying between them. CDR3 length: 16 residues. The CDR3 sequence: CASSVGGGQARETQYF. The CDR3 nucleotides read TGTGCCAGCAGCGTAGGGGGAGGACAGGCCCGAGAGACCCAGTACTTC.

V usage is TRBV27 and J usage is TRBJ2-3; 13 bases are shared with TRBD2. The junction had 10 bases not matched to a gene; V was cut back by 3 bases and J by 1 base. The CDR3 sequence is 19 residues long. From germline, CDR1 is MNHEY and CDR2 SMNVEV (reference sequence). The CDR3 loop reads CASSLGLAGIIRGTDTQYF. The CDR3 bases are TGTGCCAGCAGTTTGGGACTAGCGGGGATCATCAGGGGCACAGATACGCAGTATTTT.

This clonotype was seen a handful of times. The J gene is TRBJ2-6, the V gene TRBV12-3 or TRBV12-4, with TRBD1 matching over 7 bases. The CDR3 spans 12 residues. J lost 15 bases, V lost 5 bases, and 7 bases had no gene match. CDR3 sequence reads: CASSTGVCYLTF. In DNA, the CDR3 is TGTGCCAGCAGTACAGGGGTTTGTTACCTGACTTTC.

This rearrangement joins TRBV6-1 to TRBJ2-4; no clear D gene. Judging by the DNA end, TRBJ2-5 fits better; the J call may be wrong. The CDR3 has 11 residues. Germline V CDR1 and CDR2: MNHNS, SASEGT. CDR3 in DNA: TGTGCCAGCAGTGTATTAGGGACCCAGTACTTC. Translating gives CASSVLGTQYF.

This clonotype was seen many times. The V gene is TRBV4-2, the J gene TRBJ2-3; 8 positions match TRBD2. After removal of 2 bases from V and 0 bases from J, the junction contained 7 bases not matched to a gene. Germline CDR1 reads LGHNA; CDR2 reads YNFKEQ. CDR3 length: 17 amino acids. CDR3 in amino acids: CASSQQRAGGSTDTQYF. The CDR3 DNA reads TGTGCCAGCAGCCAACAAAGGGCGGGGGGCAGCACAGATACGCAGTATTTT.

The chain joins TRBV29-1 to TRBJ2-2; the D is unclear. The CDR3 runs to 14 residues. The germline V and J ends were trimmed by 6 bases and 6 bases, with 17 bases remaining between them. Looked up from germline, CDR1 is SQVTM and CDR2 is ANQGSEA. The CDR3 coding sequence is TGCAGCGTGAAGCAGAGAGCCAATCCCGGGGAGCTGTTTTTT. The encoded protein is CSVKQRANPGELFF.

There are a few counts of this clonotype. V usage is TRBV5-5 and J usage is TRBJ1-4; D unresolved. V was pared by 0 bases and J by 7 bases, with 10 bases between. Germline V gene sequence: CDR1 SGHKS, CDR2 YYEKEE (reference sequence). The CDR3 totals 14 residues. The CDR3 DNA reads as TGTGCCAGCAGCTTGGCCCCTTCAGGTGAAAAACTGTTTTTT. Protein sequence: CASSLAPSGEKLFF.

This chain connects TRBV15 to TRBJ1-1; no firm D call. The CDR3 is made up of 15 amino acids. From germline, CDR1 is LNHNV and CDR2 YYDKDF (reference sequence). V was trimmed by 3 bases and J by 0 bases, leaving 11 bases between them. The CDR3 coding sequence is TGTGCCACCAGCAGGTCTGGGAATATGAACACTGAAGCTTTCTTT. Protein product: CATSRSGNMNTEAFF.

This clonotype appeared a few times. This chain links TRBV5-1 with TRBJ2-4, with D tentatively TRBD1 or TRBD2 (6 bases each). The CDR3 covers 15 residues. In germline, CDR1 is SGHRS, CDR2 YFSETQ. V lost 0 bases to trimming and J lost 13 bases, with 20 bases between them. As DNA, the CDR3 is TGCGCCAGCAGCTTGGGTCGGGGGCGCGGTGTTGCGCAGTACTTC. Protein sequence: CASSLGRGRGVAQYF.